Below, one T cell receptor beta chain is given with its context. This sample stems from a study of regulatory T cells in long-lasting Graves disease. Researchers made TCR beta libraries by using iRepertoire HTBI primers and running Arm-PCR on CDR3 regions. A single record per CDR3 protein comes from TCRdb applying MiXCR to the multiplex PCR reads. Here the sample spans fewer than 550,000 distinct CDR3 sequences, roughly 21% being singletons. Time point in this sample: persistent/refractory GD, antithyroid drugs over 5 years with positive TRAb. PBMCs provided the RNA from which the TCR library was made. Germline-derived CDR1 and CDR2 are SGHDN and FVKESK. The V gene lost 3 bases and the J gene lost 2 bases, with 14 bases spanning the gap. The CDR3 is 17 amino acids.

This receptor was taken from a female donor with Graves disease. This sample comprised peripheral blood mononuclear cells (PBMCs), obtained when the disease was refractory, from a patient treated with antithyroid drugs. The chain joins TRBV14 to TRBJ2-6; D ambiguous. The CDR3 spells CASSHPGWITGANVLTF. The CDR3 bases are TGTGCCAGCAGCCACCCGGGCTGGATAACTGGGGCCAACGTCCTGACTTTC. Together with reference TRBV14 and TRBJ2-6, the CDR3 gives the full variable domain: EAGVTQFPSHSVIEKGQTVTLRCDPISGHDNLYWYRRVMGKEIKFLLHFVKESKQDESGMPNNRFLAERTGGTYSTLKVQPAELEDSGVYFCASSHPGWITGANVLTFGAGSRLTVL.